This passage covers 9 T cell receptor beta chains from one sample sequenced in a study of cytomegalovirus exposure and HLA in healthy donors. PCR amplification relied on 60 Vbeta primers (plus 13 Jbeta primers). Assay: immunoSEQ multiplex PCR; the TCRdb copy retains only in-frame clones and omits some. The profile shows 150,000 to 200,000 clones, roughly 60% of them singletons. The source material was PBMCs. These TCRs come from a man aged 35-49 years in good health and CMV-seronegative.

The chain has TRBV9 and TRBJ2-1; TRBD2 matches 8 bases. This CDR3 is 14 amino acids long. Germline-derived CDR1 and CDR2 are SGDLS and YYNGEE. Trimming cost V 6 bases and J 10 bases; bases outside gene matches: 12. For the CDR3, the DNA is TGTGCCAGCAACAAAGAGAGCGGGAGCCTGGAGCAGTTCTTC. It is translated as CASNKESGSLEQFF.

This clone was observed a few times. The chain recombines TRBV7-8 with TRBJ2-3; 8 bases align to TRBD2. Germline CDR1 reads SGHVS; CDR2 reads FQNEAQ. Germline trimming cut 6 bases from V and 5 bases from J; bases unmatched to any gene: 13. The CDR3 sequence is 16 residues long. This CDR3 reads CASSWGGAGEVDTQYF. The CDR3 bases are TGTGCCAGCAGTTGGGGGGGAGCGGGAGAGGTAGATACGCAGTATTTT.

The J gene is TRBJ1-1, the V gene TRBV6-5; the match to TRBD1 covers 10 bases. The germline CDR1 and CDR2 sequences are MNHEY and SVGAGI. The CDR3 length is 15 residues. The V gene end was trimmed by 4 bases and the J gene end by 3 bases; junction bases not matched to a gene: 5. For the CDR3, the DNA is TGTGCCAGCAGTTTCGCGGGACAGGGGCACACTGAAGCTTTCTTT. This codes for CASSFAGQGHTEAFF.

The rearrangement joins TRBV6-1 to TRBJ1-5; D ambiguous. CDR1 and CDR2 (germline): MNHNS, SASEGT. The CDR3 sequence is 15 residues long. V lost 6 bases and J lost 2, with 14 bases in between. The CDR3 DNA reads TGTGCCAGCAGCCCCGTCCGAGGCCGCAATCAGCCCCAGCATTTT. Translated: CASSPVRGRNQPQHF.

This rearrangement joins TRBV10-3 to TRBJ2-2, with 7 nucleotides matching TRBD2. Germline V gene sequence: CDR1 ENHRY, CDR2 SYGVKD. The CDR3 is made up of 18 amino acids. V lost 6 bases and J lost 6; bases outside the gene matches: 19. CDR3 DNA sequence: TGTGCCATCAGCCCGCAGCGGAGCGGGGACGTAAATGCCGGGGAGCTGTTTTTT. Its translation: CAISPQRSGDVNAGELFF.

The chain links TRBV5-1 to TRBJ2-5, with 9 bases fitting TRBD1. The CDR3 has 16 amino acids. The germline V gene encodes CDR1 SGHRS and CDR2 YFSETQ. V lost 2 bases to trimming and J lost 2 bases; unmatched junction nucleotides: 7. CDR3 in amino acids: CASSFTGGERQETQYF. The CDR3 coding sequence is TGCGCCAGCAGCTTCACAGGGGGCGAGCGTCAAGAGACCCAGTACTTC.

This chain connects TRBV9 to TRBJ2-7; TRBD2 might be the D (6 bases). Trimming left V 3 bases short and J 3 bases short, with 13 bases between. The CDR3 consists of 14 residues. From germline, CDR1 is SGDLS and CDR2 YYNGEE. CDR3 sequence (DNA): TGTGCCAGCAGCGAATCGGGAGAGGTCTACGAGCAGTACTTC. Amino acid sequence: CASSESGEVYEQYF.

The chain carries TRBV14 and TRBJ2-4; TRBD2 agrees at 13 bases. The V segment lost 4 bases and the J segment 5 bases; nucleotides outside the gene matches: 11. This CDR3 region has 18 residues. Germline V gene lookup returns CDR1 SGHDN and CDR2 FVKESK. CDR3 in DNA: TGTGCCAGCAGCCCCCTTTACGGACTAGCGGGAGCTCAAAACATTCAGTACTTC. Its protein product is CASSPLYGLAGAQNIQYF.

Only a few counts were recorded for this clone. This chain uses TRBV7-8 with TRBJ1-6; D possibly corresponds to TRBD1 (6 bases). The V end was cut by 5 bases, the J end by 10 bases, with 18 bases between. This CDR3 region has 15 residues. Germline V gene lookup returns CDR1 SGHVS and CDR2 FQNEAQ. This CDR3 reads CASSLTARQESPLHF. The CDR3 DNA is TGTGCCAGCAGCCTCACCGCGCGACAGGAATCACCCCTCCACTTT.